Listed below are T cell receptor beta chains from one sample, sequenced in a study of OX40 agonist ivuxolimab in advanced cancers. Produced via immunoSEQ multiplex PCR; TCRdb's table is partial and in-frame only. The sample shows some 110,000 clones, about nine tenths of them seen only once. The sequenced sample was CD4+ or CD8+ T cells sorted from blood, obtained in a trial of the OX40 agonist ivuxolimab. These receptors were obtained from an adult with an advanced solid tumor such as melanoma, head and neck, liver or kidney cancer. Each CDR3 is given with its conserved first and last residue. A D gene is named only where the DNA matches it firmly. Some rows mark clone size as missing; the rest say once, few, many or name a class of expanded clone.

V gene: TRBV19; J gene: TRBJ2-7; clone size: .; D gene: TRBD1; CDR3 protein: CASSIVGQKFYEQYF; CDR3 DNA: TGTGCCAGTAGTATAGTGGGACAGAAATTCTACGAGCAGTACTTC
V gene: TRBV4-2; J gene: TRBJ1-1; clone size: .; D gene: .; CDR3 protein: CASSRAMNTEAFF; CDR3 DNA: TGTGCCAGCAGTCGAGCTATGAACACTGAAGCTTTCTTT
V gene: TRBV21-1; J gene: TRBJ2-4; clone size: .; D gene: .; CDR3 protein: CASTMDGAGAPIQYF; CDR3 DNA: TGTGCCAGCACCATGGACGGAGCGGGAGCACCAATTCAGTACTTC
V gene: TRBV7-9; J gene: TRBJ1-5; clone size: .; D gene: .; CDR3 protein: CASSSEGTQHF; CDR3 DNA: TGTGCCAGCAGCTCCGAGGGGACCCAGCATTTT
V gene: TRBV2; J gene: TRBJ1-2; clone size: .; D gene: .; CDR3 protein: CASTPARTRNYGYTF; CDR3 DNA: TGTGCCAGCACCCCAGCTCGGACCCGTAACTATGGCTACACCTTC
V gene: TRBV5-1; J gene: TRBJ2-1; clone size: .; D gene: TRBD2; CDR3 protein: CASSLGVLADYNEQFF; CDR3 DNA: TGCGCCAGCAGCTTGGGTGTACTAGCGGACTACAATGAGCAGTTCTTC
V gene: TRBV29-1; J gene: TRBJ2-5; clone size: .; D gene: TRBD1; CDR3 protein: CSVQETGGETQYF; CDR3 DNA: TGCAGCGTTCAGGAGACAGGGGGGGAGACCCAGTACTTC
V gene: TRBV30; J gene: TRBJ2-6; clone size: .; D gene: .; CDR3 protein: CAWSAANVLTF; CDR3 DNA: TGTGCCTGGAGTGCGGCCAACGTCCTGACTTTC
V gene: TRBV20-1; J gene: TRBJ2-3; clone size: .; D gene: .; CDR3 protein: CSAYLPDTQYF; CDR3 DNA: TGCAGTGCTTACCTCCCAGATACGCAGTATTTT
V gene: TRBV7-9; J gene: TRBJ2-5; clone size: .; D gene: .; CDR3 protein: CASSSLQETQYF; CDR3 DNA: TGTGCCAGCAGCTCCCTCCAAGAGACCCAGTACTTC
V gene: TRBV30; J gene: TRBJ1-3; clone size: .; D gene: .; CDR3 protein: CAWKGASASGNTIYF; CDR3 DNA: TGTGCCTGGAAAGGCGCCTCAGCCTCTGGAAACACCATATATTTT
V gene: TRBV4-1; J gene: TRBJ1-5; clone size: .; D gene: .; CDR3 protein: CASSQDGTRSNQPQHF; CDR3 DNA: TGCGCCAGCAGCCAAGATGGAACTCGGAGCAATCAGCCCCAGCATTTT
V gene: TRBV19; J gene: TRBJ1-5; clone size: .; D gene: .; CDR3 protein: CASSIDMFNQPQHF; CDR3 DNA: TGTGCCAGTAGTATAGACATGTTCAATCAGCCCCAGCATTTT
V gene: TRBV5-1; J gene: TRBJ1-2; clone size: .; D gene: TRBD1; CDR3 protein: CASSLRQGDGYTF; CDR3 DNA: TGCGCCAGCAGCTTAAGACAGGGTGATGGCTACACCTTC
V gene: TRBV11-2; J gene: TRBJ2-7; clone size: few; D gene: .; CDR3 protein: CASSLTRAYEQYF; CDR3 DNA: TGTGCCAGCTCCTTAACCCGAGCCTACGAGCAGTACTTC
V gene: TRBV2; J gene: TRBJ2-5; clone size: .; D gene: TRBD2; CDR3 protein: CASTPMTSGMETQYF; CDR3 DNA: TGTGCCAGCACCCCAATGACTAGCGGGATGGAGACCCAGTACTTC
V gene: TRBV18; J gene: TRBJ1-2; clone size: .; D gene: .; CDR3 protein: CASQKQGSANYGYTF; CDR3 DNA: TGTGCCAGCCAAAAACAGGGATCGGCTAACTATGGCTACACCTTC
V gene: TRBV5-4; J gene: TRBJ1-2; clone size: .; D gene: .; CDR3 protein: CASSLTEFSNYGYTF; CDR3 DNA: TGTGCCAGCAGCTTGACAGAATTCTCTAACTATGGCTACACCTTC
V gene: TRBV14; J gene: TRBJ2-1; clone size: .; D gene: TRBD2; CDR3 protein: CASSPKLLAGGSYNEQFF; CDR3 DNA: TGTGCCAGCAGCCCGAAGCTATTAGCGGGAGGTTCCTACAATGAGCAGTTCTTC
V gene: TRBV6-1; J gene: TRBJ2-4; clone size: .; D gene: .; CDR3 protein: CASSEALGYLLAKNIQYF; CDR3 DNA: TGTGCCAGCAGTGAAGCCTTGGGGTACCTACTAGCCAAAAACATTCAGTACTTC
V gene: TRBV5-1; J gene: TRBJ2-6; clone size: .; D gene: .; CDR3 protein: CASSLSGGSTGANVLTF; CDR3 DNA: TGCGCCAGCAGCTTAAGTGGGGGTAGCACTGGGGCCAACGTCCTGACTTTC
V gene: TRBV5-1; J gene: TRBJ2-3; clone size: .; D gene: .; CDR3 protein: CASSFSRRGTDTQYF; CDR3 DNA: TGCGCCAGCAGCTTTAGCAGGCGTGGGACAGATACGCAGTATTTT
V gene: TRBV6-1; J gene: TRBJ2-7; clone size: .; D gene: .; CDR3 protein: CASSEARSFSSYEQYF; CDR3 DNA: TGTGCCAGCAGTGAAGCTCGGTCATTCAGCTCCTACGAGCAGTACTTC
V gene: TRBV18; J gene: TRBJ2-3; clone size: once; D gene: TRBD2; CDR3 protein: CASSDTSGRAEDTQYF; CDR3 DNA: TGTGCCAGCTCTGACACTAGCGGGAGGGCGGAAGATACGCAGTATTTT
V gene: TRBV19; J gene: TRBJ2-7; clone size: .; D gene: .; CDR3 protein: CASSSPGMGSSYEQYF; CDR3 DNA: TGTGCCAGTAGTTCGCCCGGTATGGGGAGCTCCTACGAGCAGTACTTC
V gene: TRBV9; J gene: TRBJ2-2; clone size: .; D gene: TRBD1; CDR3 protein: CASSVGQPNTGELFF; CDR3 DNA: TGTGCCAGCAGCGTGGGACAGCCGAACACCGGGGAGCTGTTTTTT
V gene: TRBV10-3; J gene: TRBJ1-5; clone size: .; D gene: TRBD1; CDR3 protein: CAISEDRASNQPQHF; CDR3 DNA: TGTGCCATCAGTGAGGACAGGGCTAGCAATCAGCCCCAGCATTTT
V gene: TRBV5-1; J gene: TRBJ2-1; clone size: .; D gene: TRBD2; CDR3 protein: CASSLLLAGPGNEQFF; CDR3 DNA: TGCGCCAGCAGCTTGCTCCTAGCGGGCCCGGGGAATGAGCAGTTCTTC
V gene: TRBV11-3; J gene: TRBJ2-7; clone size: .; D gene: TRBD1; CDR3 protein: CASSVTGGRSYEQYF; CDR3 DNA: TGTGCCAGCAGCGTGACAGGGGGTCGTTCCTACGAGCAGTACTTC
V gene: TRBV7-2; J gene: TRBJ1-5; clone size: .; D gene: .; CDR3 protein: CASSLDTGRNQPQHF; CDR3 DNA: TGTGCCAGCAGCTTAGACACGGGCCGCAATCAGCCCCAGCATTTT
V gene: TRBV6-5; J gene: TRBJ1-1; clone size: .; D gene: .; CDR3 protein: CASSYAGGMNTEAFF; CDR3 DNA: TGTGCCAGCAGTTACGCCGGGGGCATGAACACTGAAGCTTTCTTT
V gene: TRBV18; J gene: TRBJ2-1; clone size: .; D gene: TRBD2; CDR3 protein: CASSPPTSGSIRLFF; CDR3 DNA: TGTGCCAGCTCACCACCGACTAGCGGGAGTATCAGGTTGTTCTTC
V gene: TRBV2; J gene: TRBJ1-1; clone size: .; D gene: TRBD1; CDR3 protein: CASRDGTGLENTEAFF; CDR3 DNA: TGTGCCAGCAGGGACGGGACAGGCCTAGAGAACACTGAAGCTTTCTTT
V gene: TRBV18; J gene: TRBJ2-4; clone size: .; D gene: .; CDR3 protein: CASDGGTMNIQYF; CDR3 DNA: TGTGCCAGCGATGGTGGTACCATGAACATTCAGTACTTC
V gene: TRBV5-1; J gene: TRBJ1-4; clone size: .; D gene: .; CDR3 protein: CASSLVPTNEKLFF; CDR3 DNA: TGCGCCAGCAGCTTGGTGCCGACTAATGAAAAACTGTTTTTT
V gene: TRBV5-5; J gene: TRBJ2-1; clone size: .; D gene: .; CDR3 protein: CASSRFGSYNEQFF; CDR3 DNA: TGTGCCAGCAGCCGTTTTGGCTCCTACAATGAGCAGTTCTTC
V gene: TRBV28; J gene: TRBJ1-1; clone size: .; D gene: .; CDR3 protein: CASRGDLRLFF; CDR3 DNA: TGTGCCAGCAGAGGGGACCTCCGTTTATTCTTT
V gene: TRBV7-9; J gene: TRBJ1-2; clone size: few; D gene: .; CDR3 protein: CASSLSVRSDDGYTF; CDR3 DNA: TGTGCCAGCAGCTTATCGGTCAGGAGTGATGATGGCTACACCTTC
V gene: TRBV18; J gene: TRBJ2-5; clone size: once; D gene: .; CDR3 protein: CASSPGTQETQYF; CDR3 DNA: TGTGCCAGCTCACCTGGGACTCAAGAGACCCAGTACTTC
V gene: TRBV6-4; J gene: TRBJ2-1; clone size: once; D gene: TRBD2; CDR3 protein: CASSRGLAGYNEQFF; CDR3 DNA: TGTGCCAGCTCAAGGGGACTAGCGGGGTACAATGAGCAGTTCTTC
V gene: TRBV27; J gene: TRBJ2-7; clone size: .; D gene: TRBD1; CDR3 protein: CASSSSGTVSYEQYF; CDR3 DNA: TGTGCCAGCAGTTCCTCCGGGACAGTCTCCTACGAGCAGTACTTC
V gene: TRBV28; J gene: TRBJ1-5; clone size: .; D gene: .; CDR3 protein: CASLVSNQPQHF; CDR3 DNA: TGTGCCAGCCTAGTCTCAAATCAGCCCCAGCATTTT
V gene: TRBV5-1; J gene: TRBJ1-1; clone size: .; D gene: .; CDR3 protein: CASSLQSHNTEAFF; CDR3 DNA: TGCGCCAGCAGCCTTCAGAGCCATAACACTGAAGCTTTCTTT
V gene: TRBV30; J gene: TRBJ2-7; clone size: .; D gene: .; CDR3 protein: CAWSVGIDYEQYF; CDR3 DNA: TGTGCCTGGAGTGTTGGGATCGACTACGAGCAGTACTTC
V gene: TRBV29-1; J gene: TRBJ2-1; clone size: once; D gene: TRBD2; CDR3 protein: CSVELAGVSNEQFF; CDR3 DNA: TGCAGCGTGGAACTAGCGGGAGTATCCAATGAGCAGTTCTTC
V gene: TRBV9; J gene: TRBJ1-2; clone size: .; D gene: TRBD1; CDR3 protein: CASSVSGTGTGYTF; CDR3 DNA: TGTGCCAGCAGCGTAAGTGGGACAGGGACCGGCTACACCTTC
V gene: TRBV12-5; J gene: TRBJ1-5; clone size: .; D gene: .; CDR3 protein: CASGRGALNQPQHF; CDR3 DNA: TGTGCTAGTGGTCGAGGGGCCCTCAATCAGCCCCAGCATTTT
V gene: TRBV4-3; J gene: TRBJ2-3; clone size: .; D gene: .; CDR3 protein: CASSQILTSTDTQYF; CDR3 DNA: TGCGCCAGCAGCCAGATACTTACTAGCACAGATACGCAGTATTTT
V gene: TRBV2; J gene: TRBJ1-5; clone size: .; D gene: .; CDR3 protein: CASSQYSNQPQHF; CDR3 DNA: TGTGCCAGCAGTCAGTATAGCAATCAGCCCCAGCATTTT
V gene: TRBV5-4; J gene: TRBJ2-1; clone size: once; D gene: .; CDR3 protein: CASSLRASRQFF; CDR3 DNA: TGTGCCAGCAGCTTGAGGGCGTCTAGGCAGTTCTTC
V gene: TRBV4-1; J gene: TRBJ1-5; clone size: .; D gene: .; CDR3 protein: CASSQVLSANQPQHF; CDR3 DNA: TGCGCCAGCAGCCAAGTCTTGTCTGCTAATCAGCCCCAGCATTTT
V gene: TRBV9; J gene: TRBJ2-5; clone size: .; D gene: TRBD2; CDR3 protein: CASSVDSEGAGEEETQYF; CDR3 DNA: TGTGCCAGCAGCGTAGACTCCGAGGGAGCGGGAGAGGAAGAGACCCAGTACTTC
V gene: TRBV4-1; J gene: TRBJ2-1; clone size: .; D gene: .; CDR3 protein: CASSQGLYNEQFF; CDR3 DNA: TGCGCCAGCAGCCAAGGACTTTACAATGAGCAGTTCTTC
V gene: TRBV2; J gene: TRBJ1-1; clone size: .; D gene: .; CDR3 protein: CASINRVGNTEAFF; CDR3 DNA: TGTGCCAGCATTAACAGGGTCGGGAACACTGAAGCTTTCTTT